The rows below give T cell receptor beta chains drawn from one sample of a study of blood T cells in healthy people across ages. TCRdb re-derived calls from the 5' RACE reads in MiXCR, one entry per CDR3 protein. The profile shows some 780,000 distinct CDR3 sequences, roughly three fifths of them singletons. Sequences were obtained from blood. The receptor source for this set is a man in his forties in good health. Each CDR3 is given with its conserved first and last residue. A D gene is named only where the DNA matches it firmly. Clone size appears in some rows only: once, few, many, or a class for an expanded clone.

v_gene: TRBV27
abundance: -
d_gene: TRBD1
j_gene: TRBJ2-7
CDR3nt: TGTGCCAGCAGTTTATCCGGGACAGGGCTATCCTACGAGCAGTACTTC
CDR3aa: CASSLSGTGLSYEQYF

v_gene: TRBV10-3
abundance: -
d_gene: -
j_gene: TRBJ2-5
CDR3nt: TGTGCCATCAGTGGGGGAGCTAACCTAATACAAGAGACCCAGTACTTC
CDR3aa: CAISGGANLIQETQYF

v_gene: TRBV9
abundance: -
d_gene: -
j_gene: TRBJ1-2
CDR3nt: TGTGCCAGCAGGGACGAGGGATCCTATGGCTACACCTTC
CDR3aa: CASRDEGSYGYTF

v_gene: TRBV7-2
abundance: -
d_gene: TRBD2
j_gene: TRBJ2-4
CDR3nt: TGTGCCAGCAGCTTAGATCCAGCGGGAGTCAAAAACATTCAGTACTTC
CDR3aa: CASSLDPAGVKNIQYF

v_gene: TRBV18
abundance: few
d_gene: TRBD1
j_gene: TRBJ2-3
CDR3nt: TGTGCCAGCTCACCCGGCGACAGGGTTTTATTGACAGATACGCAGTATTTT
CDR3aa: CASSPGDRVLLTDTQYF

v_gene: TRBV28
abundance: -
d_gene: TRBD2
j_gene: TRBJ2-1
CDR3nt: TGTGCCAGCAGTGCCGAGTCGGGAGGTGAGCAGTTCTTC
CDR3aa: CASSAESGGEQFF

v_gene: TRBV7-2
abundance: -
d_gene: -
j_gene: TRBJ1-2
CDR3nt: TGTGCCGGCAGCTTAGACGGGGGCCGGGGTGGCTACACCTTC
CDR3aa: CAGSLDGGRGGYTF

v_gene: TRBV29-1
abundance: -
d_gene: -
j_gene: TRBJ1-4
CDR3nt: TGCAGCGTTGAAGATCGGACGGAGGAAAAACTGTTTTTT
CDR3aa: CSVEDRTEEKLFF

v_gene: TRBV18
abundance: -
d_gene: TRBD1
j_gene: TRBJ2-7
CDR3nt: TGTGCCAGCTCAGAAATACCGGGACAGGGATCCTACGAGCAGTACTTC
CDR3aa: CASSEIPGQGSYEQYF

v_gene: TRBV4-3
abundance: -
d_gene: -
j_gene: TRBJ2-3
CDR3nt: TGCGCCAGCAGTAAACAGGATAGAGACACAGATACGCAGTATTTT
CDR3aa: CASSKQDRDTDTQYF

v_gene: TRBV6-5
abundance: -
d_gene: TRBD1
j_gene: TRBJ1-2
CDR3nt: TGTGCCAGCGGGGCAGGGGGCGCCTCCCACTATGGCTACACCTTC
CDR3aa: CASGAGGASHYGYTF

v_gene: TRBV3-1
abundance: -
d_gene: TRBD1
j_gene: TRBJ1-2
CDR3nt: TGTGCCAGCAGCCAAGGGGACAGCAACTATGGCTACACCTTC
CDR3aa: CASSQGDSNYGYTF

v_gene: TRBV29-1
abundance: few
d_gene: -
j_gene: TRBJ2-5
CDR3nt: TGCAGCGTTGCCTCGGTCCTACTTCAAGAGACCCAGTACTTC
CDR3aa: CSVASVLLQETQYF

v_gene: TRBV19
abundance: -
d_gene: TRBD2
j_gene: TRBJ2-4
CDR3nt: TGTGCCAGTAGTTCTCCCTGGACTAGCGGGATAAGTGAGCAGTACTTC
CDR3aa: CASSSPWTSGISEQYF

v_gene: TRBV10-2
abundance: -
d_gene: -
j_gene: TRBJ1-2
CDR3nt: TGCGCCAGCAGGGAGTCAGGGGCTAACTATGGCTACACCTTC
CDR3aa: CASRESGANYGYTF

v_gene: TRBV4-2
abundance: -
d_gene: -
j_gene: TRBJ2-4
CDR3nt: TGTGCCAGCAGCCAAGAACGGGGCAAAAACATTCAGTACTTC
CDR3aa: CASSQERGKNIQYF

v_gene: TRBV14
abundance: -
d_gene: -
j_gene: TRBJ2-3
CDR3nt: TGTGCCGGCAGCCAAGACTATACGCAGTATTTT
CDR3aa: CAGSQDYTQYF

v_gene: TRBV27
abundance: -
d_gene: -
j_gene: TRBJ2-1
CDR3nt: TGTGCCAGCAGTTTAGGCCCTAACCGGGACAACTACAATGAGCAGTTCTTC
CDR3aa: CASSLGPNRDNYNEQFF

v_gene: TRBV7-9
abundance: -
d_gene: TRBD1
j_gene: TRBJ1-2
CDR3nt: TGTGCCAGCAGCTGGACAGGGGGCGACTATGGCTACACCTTC
CDR3aa: CASSWTGGDYGYTF

v_gene: TRBV25-1
abundance: -
d_gene: TRBD2
j_gene: TRBJ2-3
CDR3nt: TGTGCCAGCAGTGATCGAGGGATAGCGGGAGTAACAGATACGCAGTATTTT
CDR3aa: CASSDRGIAGVTDTQYF

v_gene: TRBV25-1
abundance: few
d_gene: -
j_gene: TRBJ2-1
CDR3nt: TGTGCCAGCAGTAACCCGTGGCCGGGACGGACCTACAATGAGCAGTTCTTC
CDR3aa: CASSNPWPGRTYNEQFF

v_gene: TRBV7-8
abundance: -
d_gene: -
j_gene: TRBJ2-7
CDR3nt: TGTGCCAGCAGCATTCGGACAGCCGCGGACGAGCAGTACTTC
CDR3aa: CASSIRTAADEQYF

v_gene: TRBV10-3
abundance: -
d_gene: -
j_gene: TRBJ2-3
CDR3nt: TGTGCCATCAGTGGTAGGGAAACAGATACGCAGTATTTT
CDR3aa: CAISGRETDTQYF

v_gene: TRBV20-1
abundance: once
d_gene: TRBD1
j_gene: TRBJ1-5
CDR3nt: TGCAGTGCTAGACGCGCCGGGACAGAGATCTTCAGCCCCCAGCATTTT
CDR3aa: CSARRAGTEIFSPQHF

v_gene: TRBV12-3/TRBV12-4
abundance: -
d_gene: -
j_gene: TRBJ2-1
CDR3nt: TGTGCCAGCAACATGGCGGGGGAGCAGTTCTTC
CDR3aa: CASNMAGEQFF

v_gene: TRBV6-2/TRBV6-3
abundance: -
d_gene: -
j_gene: TRBJ2-1
CDR3nt: TGTGCCAGCAGGCCTACGGGTTACAATGAGCAGTTCTTC
CDR3aa: CASRPTGYNEQFF

v_gene: TRBV28
abundance: few
d_gene: -
j_gene: TRBJ1-2
CDR3nt: TGTGCCAGCAGTTTATTGTCTGGCGTTCACACCTTC
CDR3aa: CASSLLSGVHTF

v_gene: TRBV4-1
abundance: -
d_gene: -
j_gene: TRBJ2-7
CDR3nt: TGCGCCAGCAGCCAAGATGTGGGGGAATACTACGAGCAGTACTTC
CDR3aa: CASSQDVGEYYEQYF

v_gene: TRBV6-1
abundance: -
d_gene: -
j_gene: TRBJ2-6
CDR3nt: TGTGCCAGCAGTGAATGGTGGGCCTCTGGGGCCAACGTCCTGACTTTC
CDR3aa: CASSEWWASGANVLTF

v_gene: TRBV10-3
abundance: few
d_gene: -
j_gene: TRBJ2-7
CDR3nt: TGTGCCATCGGGCCCGCGAACCTGCAACGCTACGAGCAGTACTTC
CDR3aa: CAIGPANLQRYEQYF

v_gene: TRBV2
abundance: -
d_gene: -
j_gene: TRBJ2-3
CDR3nt: TGTGCCAGCAGTGTTCGTATGGGGAACACAGATACGCAGTATTTT
CDR3aa: CASSVRMGNTDTQYF

v_gene: TRBV25-1
abundance: few
d_gene: -
j_gene: TRBJ1-2
CDR3nt: TGTGCCAGCCAGGTCTCCGGCTATGGCTACACCTTC
CDR3aa: CASQVSGYGYTF

v_gene: TRBV7-9
abundance: -
d_gene: TRBD1
j_gene: TRBJ1-1
CDR3nt: TGTGCCAGCAGACTGCGGACAGGCTCGAACACTGAAGCTTTCTTT
CDR3aa: CASRLRTGSNTEAFF

v_gene: TRBV28
abundance: -
d_gene: -
j_gene: TRBJ1-5
CDR3nt: TGTGCCAGCCGGGCGGGTCTCGTTTCACAGCCCCAGCATTTT
CDR3aa: CASRAGLVSQPQHF

v_gene: TRBV4-1
abundance: -
d_gene: TRBD2
j_gene: TRBJ2-7
CDR3nt: TGCGCCAGCGGCCAAGATCTTAGCGGGAGCGATTTGTCCTACGAGCAGTACTTC
CDR3aa: CASGQDLSGSDLSYEQYF

v_gene: TRBV3-1
abundance: -
d_gene: -
j_gene: TRBJ2-7
CDR3nt: TGTGCCAGCAGCCAAGACCCTTCCTGGGACGAGCAGTACTTC
CDR3aa: CASSQDPSWDEQYF

v_gene: TRBV5-5
abundance: -
d_gene: -
j_gene: TRBJ2-7
CDR3nt: TGTGCCAGCAGCGACGATAACGCGCGCTACGAGCAGTACTTC
CDR3aa: CASSDDNARYEQYF

v_gene: TRBV29-1
abundance: -
d_gene: -
j_gene: TRBJ2-3
CDR3nt: TGCAGCGGATACAGATCCCGCACAGATACGCAGTATTTT
CDR3aa: CSGYRSRTDTQYF

v_gene: TRBV11-2
abundance: -
d_gene: -
j_gene: TRBJ2-1
CDR3nt: TGTGCCAGCAGCTTAGAAGCTGATAGTGAGCAGTTCTTC
CDR3aa: CASSLEADSEQFF

v_gene: TRBV12-3/TRBV12-4
abundance: -
d_gene: -
j_gene: TRBJ1-2
CDR3nt: TGTGCCAGCAAAACAGGGTTCAATGGCTACACCTTC
CDR3aa: CASKTGFNGYTF

v_gene: TRBV7-3
abundance: -
d_gene: -
j_gene: TRBJ2-3
CDR3nt: TGTGCCAGCGGCCCTTCATCTAGCGCAGATACGCAGTATTTT
CDR3aa: CASGPSSSADTQYF

v_gene: TRBV6-2/TRBV6-3
abundance: -
d_gene: TRBD1
j_gene: TRBJ1-2
CDR3nt: TGTGCCAGCTGCAGAGGACAGGTCCAAGTTGGCTACACCTTC
CDR3aa: CASCRGQVQVGYTF

v_gene: TRBV9
abundance: few
d_gene: -
j_gene: TRBJ2-5
CDR3nt: TGTGCCAGCAGCGTAGAGGGGGGAATCCTCAAAAGAGAGACCCAGTACTTC
CDR3aa: CASSVEGGILKRETQYF

v_gene: TRBV6-1
abundance: -
d_gene: TRBD1
j_gene: TRBJ1-2
CDR3nt: TGTGCCAGCAGTGAGACACAGGGGACCTATGGCTACACCTTC
CDR3aa: CASSETQGTYGYTF

v_gene: TRBV7-9
abundance: -
d_gene: -
j_gene: TRBJ1-2
CDR3nt: TGTGCCAGCAGCTTGGCGCGGAGGGAAGGCTATGGCTACACCTTC
CDR3aa: CASSLARREGYGYTF

v_gene: TRBV28
abundance: few
d_gene: TRBD2
j_gene: TRBJ2-7
CDR3nt: TGTGCCAGCAGTCCCGCGTTAGCGGGATACCTCTACGAGCAGTACTTC
CDR3aa: CASSPALAGYLYEQYF

v_gene: TRBV11-3
abundance: -
d_gene: TRBD2
j_gene: TRBJ2-7
CDR3nt: TGTGCCAGCAGCAACGGGAGGGTAGCCCGCTACGAGCAGTACTTC
CDR3aa: CASSNGRVARYEQYF

v_gene: TRBV7-6
abundance: -
d_gene: -
j_gene: TRBJ1-5
CDR3nt: TGTGCCAGCAGCCCCAGCCCTCCCGGGGTAACCAATCAGCCCCAGCATTTT
CDR3aa: CASSPSPPGVTNQPQHF

v_gene: TRBV6-6
abundance: few
d_gene: -
j_gene: TRBJ2-1
CDR3nt: TGTGCCAGCAGTTACGGCAGGACTCTTACTTATGAGCAGTTCTTC
CDR3aa: CASSYGRTLTYEQFF

v_gene: TRBV6-6
abundance: few
d_gene: TRBD1
j_gene: TRBJ2-3
CDR3nt: TGTGCCAGCAGACCCGACAGGGGGAGGGATACGCAGTATTTT
CDR3aa: CASRPDRGRDTQYF

v_gene: TRBV28
abundance: -
d_gene: TRBD1
j_gene: TRBJ2-7
CDR3nt: TGTGCCAGCAGACCAACCACAGGGGACGAGCAGTACTTC
CDR3aa: CASRPTTGDEQYF

v_gene: TRBV28
abundance: -
d_gene: TRBD1
j_gene: TRBJ1-5
CDR3nt: TGTGCCAGCAGTTGGGTCGACAGGGTAGGTCTTCAGCCCCAGCATTTT
CDR3aa: CASSWVDRVGLQPQHF

v_gene: TRBV28
abundance: -
d_gene: -
j_gene: TRBJ2-6
CDR3nt: TGTGCCAGCAGTACAGGTACTGGGGCCAACGTCCTGACTTTC
CDR3aa: CASSTGTGANVLTF

v_gene: TRBV4-1
abundance: -
d_gene: -
j_gene: TRBJ2-4
CDR3nt: TGCGCCAGCAGCCAAGATGGTAGCGCCAAAAACATTCAGTACTTC
CDR3aa: CASSQDGSAKNIQYF